The 11 T cell receptor beta chains below come from one sample, sequenced in a study of early T cells in non-severe SARS-CoV-2 infection. TCRdb analysed the 5' RACE reads with MiXCR anew, one entry per CDR3 protein. The data hold over 70,000 distinct CDR3 sequences, with about 14% observed a single time. The source was whole blood, collected at baseline. The receptors originated from an adult who was a healthcare worker with PCR-confirmed SARS-CoV-2 infection or an uninfected control (not recorded which).

The V and J genes are TRBV6-6 and TRBJ1-6, with 7 bases aligning to TRBD1. This CDR3 has 15 residues. CDR1 and CDR2 (germline): MNHNY, SVGAGI (reference sequence). The V and J ends lost 6 bases and 5 bases, in that order; junction bases with no gene match: 7. This CDR3 reads CASRGTEGDNSPLHF. The CDR3 bases are TGTGCCAGCAGGGGGACAGAAGGAGATAATTCACCCCTCCACTTT.

The DNA of the CDR3 is TGTGCCAGCAGCCACAGGGGGAATGGGGCCAACGTCCTGACTTTC. Its protein is CASSHRGNGANVLTF. The rearrangement joins TRBV7-9 to TRBJ2-6, with 8 bases aligning to TRBD1. CDR3 size: 15 residues. The V and J ends lost 5 bases and 3 bases, in that order; junction bases with no gene match: 3. Germline V lookup: CDR1 SEHNR, CDR2 FQNEAQ (reference sequence). The full variable domain, rest sourced from reference TRBV7-9 and TRBJ2-6, is DTGVSQNPRHKITKRGQNVTFRCDPISEHNRLYWYRQTLGQGPEFLTYFQNEAQLEKSRLLSDRFSAERPKGSFSTLEIQRTEQGDSAMYLCASSHRGNGANVLTFGAGSRLTVL.

The V call is TRBV14, the J call TRBJ1-1, with 8 bases fitting TRBD1. Germline V gene lookup returns CDR1 SGHDN and CDR2 FVKESK. Unmatched junction bases numbered 4, after V lost 1 base and J lost 6 bases. The CDR3 loop spans 14 amino acids. CDR3 in DNA: TGTGCCAGCAGCCAAGTACAGGGGGAGGCTGAAGCTTTCTTT. Its translation: CASSQVQGEAEAFF.

The sample holds many counts of this clonotype. The chain links TRBV29-1 to TRBJ1-4, with a tentative D call TRBD1 (5 bases). The CDR3 is 13 residues long. The germline V gene encodes CDR1 SQVTM and CDR2 ANQGSEA. V dropped 7 bases and J dropped 7 bases, with 16 bases sitting between them. The CDR3 reads CSATGTQGEKLFF. CDR3 DNA: TGCAGCGCCACCGGGACCCAGGGTGAAAAACTGTTTTTT. Full variable domain (remainder filled in from reference TRBV29-1 and TRBJ1-4): SAVISQKPSRDICQRGTSLTIQCQVDSQVTMMFWYRQQPGQSLTLIATANQGSEATYESGFVIDKFPISRPNLTFSTLTVSNMSPEDSSIYLCSATGTQGEKLFFGSGTQLSVL.

The chain has TRBV5-4 and TRBJ2-6; 8 positions match TRBD1. CDR3 size: 17 residues. Germline CDR1 SGHNT, CDR2 YYREEE (reference sequence). V lost 4 bases, J lost 0 bases, and 6 bases stayed unmatched. The CDR3, as DNA: TGTGCCAGCAGCGCCGGGACAGGTACCTCTGGGGCCAACGTCCTGACTTTC. Protein product: CASSAGTGTSGANVLTF.

This clonotype was observed a handful of times. The gene calls are TRBV20-1 and TRBJ1-3; D remains ambiguous. V lost 6 bases and J 6 bases, leaving 6 bases between the germline ends. CDR3 size: 10 residues. The germline CDR1 and CDR2 sequences are DFQATT and SNEGSKA (reference sequence). The CDR3 region is CSAYENTIYF. The DNA for the CDR3 is TGCAGTGCATACGAAAACACCATATATTTT.

This clonotype came up many times. This rearrangement joins TRBV28 to TRBJ2-3; 14 bases are shared with TRBD2. The germline V gene encodes CDR1 MDHEN and CDR2 SYDVKM. After removal of 4 bases from V and 9 bases from J, the junction contained 9 bases not matched to a gene. The CDR3 runs to 16 residues. This CDR3 is CASSSWTSGRRRTQYF. The CDR3 DNA reads TGTGCCAGCAGTTCGTGGACTAGCGGGAGGCGAAGGACGCAGTATTTT.

This clonotype has just a few counts. The chain has TRBV5-4 and TRBJ2-3, with 8 bases matching TRBD2. This CDR3 contains 15 residues. V was pared by 0 bases and J by 4 bases, with 4 bases of the junction left unmatched. Germline CDR1 is SGHNT and CDR2 is YYREEE (reference sequence). CDR3 coding DNA: TGTGCCAGCAGCTTGGGATCGGGAGGGGCAGATACGCAGTATTTT. The encoded protein is CASSLGSGGADTQYF.

CDR3 residues: CATSRGGQRHTDTQYF. CDR3 sequence (DNA): TGTGCCACCAGCAGAGGAGGACAGCGGCACACAGATACGCAGTATTTT. This rearrangement joins TRBV15 to TRBJ2-3, with D perhaps TRBD1 (6 bases). Germline CDR1 and CDR2: LNHNV and YYDKDF (reference sequence). Trimming removed 1 base from V and 2 bases from J, with 13 bases in between. This CDR3 spans 16 amino acids.

The chain joins TRBV3-1 to TRBJ2-5; D call uncertain. CDR3 size: 14 residues. Germline V gene lookup returns CDR1 LGHDT and CDR2 YNNKEL (reference sequence). V lost 2 bases to trimming and J lost 5 bases, with 12 bases between them. DNA of the CDR3: TGTGCCAGCAGCCAAAGAAGTATTGCGGAGACCCAGTACTTC. It codes for CASSQRSIAETQYF.

This clonotype was seen a handful of times. This chain's CDR3 is CASSLGQGASYGYTF. In DNA form, the CDR3 reads TGTGCCAGCAGCTTAGGACAGGGGGCAAGCTATGGCTACACCTTC. The chain is built from TRBV7-2 and TRBJ1-2; 10 nucleotides line up with TRBD1. Looked up from germline, CDR1 is SGHTA and CDR2 is FQGNSA. With V trimmed by 1 base and J by 4 bases, 3 bases remained unmatched. This CDR3 contains 15 residues. Full variable domain (missing parts from reference TRBV7-2 and TRBJ1-2): GAGVSQSPSNKVTEKGKDVELRCDPISGHTALYWYRQSLGQGLEFLIYFQGNSAPDKSGLPSDRFSAERTGGSVSTLTIQRTQQEDSAVYLCASSLGQGASYGYTFGSGTRLTVV.